Shown below are 3 T cell receptor beta chains from a single sample sequenced in a study of post-analysis software for immune sequencing data. The antigens for these receptors are not known. Notes on the study in general: When patients were compared with controls, about 5 TRBV segments were more frequent, TRBV5-6, TRBV5-1 and TRBV20-1 among them.

Researchers reported that TCR beta cDNA libraries carried unique molecular identifiers. Each CDR3 protein is one row after TCRdb ran MiXCR on the PCR reads. The sample comprises roughly 600,000 distinct CDR3 sequences, around 47% of which are singletons, and 1.7% rests with the top ten. Input material: blood. The receptors come from a girl between 5 and 17 years old with multiple sclerosis.

The chain joins TRBV20-1 to TRBJ1-5; D is unresolved. The CDR3 length is 16 residues. Germline V gene lookup returns CDR1 DFQATT and CDR2 SNEGSKA (reference sequence). V was pared by 1 base and J by 0 bases, with 13 bases between. The CDR3 DNA reads TGCAGTGCTAGAGGGTATGAGGGCTATAGCAATCAGCCCCAGCATTTT. Its protein product is CSARGYEGYSNQPQHF.

To note about this clonotype: Sequence at one end of the junction differs from germline and may be a read error. V gene TRBV20-1 combines with J gene TRBJ2-5, with TRBD2 identical over 9 bases. Judging by the DNA end, TRBJ2-7 fits better; the J call may be wrong. The CDR3 contains 14 residues. Germline loops: CDR1 DFQATT, CDR2 SNEGSKA (reference sequence). Here the CDR3 reads CSAGELAGPYEQYF. The CDR3, as DNA: TGCAGTGCTGGAGAGCTAGCGGGACCATACGAGCAGTACTTC.

The CDR3 region has the DNA TGTGCCAGCAGTCTGCGGGGCCTCAAAAACATTCAGTACTTC. Protein sequence: CASSLRGLKNIQYF. V usage is TRBV6-5 and J usage is TRBJ2-4; TRBD2 might be the D (6 bases). The CDR3 loop spans 14 amino acids. The V and J ends lost 5 bases and 3 bases respectively, with 11 bases between them. The germline gives CDR1 MNHEY, CDR2 SVGAGI.